The 16 T cell receptor beta chains given below trace back to one sample, sequenced in a study of T-cell reconstitution after alpha-beta-depleted transplantation in children. TCRbeta library construction was performed incorporating unique molecular identifiers. Via MiXCR, TCRdb re-called the PCR reads, giving one row per CDR3 protein. The sample holds almost 400,000 distinct CDR3 sequences; about a fifth are singletons and the top ten take approximately 3.9%. This specimen consisted of PBMCs from the stem cell graft donor, obtained from the stem cell graft. These receptors were collected from a human donor who donated a stem cell graft to a child with acute myeloid leukemia.

This clonotype was counted a few times. This chain connects TRBV5-1 to TRBJ2-7, with TRBD1 matching over 7 bases. Trimming removed 5 bases from V and 3 bases from J; junction bases left unmatched: 11. CDR1 and CDR2 (germline): SGHRS, YFSETQ. The CDR3 length is 15 residues. CDR3 amino acids: CASRFAWTGVYEQYF. The DNA for the CDR3 is TGCGCCAGCAGGTTCGCCTGGACAGGAGTCTACGAGCAGTACTTC.

This rearrangement joins TRBV29-1 to TRBJ2-1; no clear D. Germline V gene lookup returns CDR1 SQVTM and CDR2 ANQGSEA. The CDR3 is 14 amino acids. Trimming took off 2 bases at V and 0 bases at J, with 8 bases between the two ends. The CDR3 DNA follows: TGCAGCGTTGAAAGGGTCAACTCCTACAATGAGCAGTTCTTC. Amino acids: CSVERVNSYNEQFF.

There are a few counts of this clonotype. J is TRBJ2-7 and V is TRBV5-1, with TRBD2 as a possible D gene (5 bases). V lost 4 bases and J 1 base, leaving 18 bases between the germline ends. The germline V gene encodes CDR1 SGHRS and CDR2 YFSETQ. The CDR3 is made up of 16 amino acids. The CDR3 reads CASSPGRPEGSYEQYF. CDR3 coding DNA: TGCGCCAGCAGCCCCGGCCGCCCAGAGGGTTCCTACGAGCAGTACTTC.

The J gene is TRBJ2-7, the V gene TRBV7-8, with a weak D call TRBD2 (6 bases). V was pared by 2 bases and J by 7 bases, with 15 bases between. The CDR3 is made up of 14 amino acids. Germline CDR1 SGHVS, CDR2 FQNEAQ. CDR3 coding DNA: TGTGCCAGCAGCTTACCTCGAGGGGCGGGGGAGCAGTACTTC. This codes for CASSLPRGAGEQYF.

V usage is TRBV20-1 and J usage is TRBJ2-1; 7 nucleotides line up with TRBD1. Germline CDR1 and CDR2: DFQATT and SNEGSKA (reference sequence). The CDR3 length is 15 residues. V trimming: 6 bases; J trimming: 2 bases; junction bases outside the gene matches: 10. The CDR3 sequence: CSANSGTATYNEQFF. The DNA of the CDR3 is TGCAGTGCAAACTCCGGGACAGCAACCTACAATGAGCAGTTCTTC.

The rearrangement links TRBV3-1 to TRBJ2-3, with 10 bases matching TRBD2. V gave up 3 bases and J gave up 4 bases; unmatched junction bases: 10. The germline V gene encodes CDR1 LGHDT and CDR2 YNNKEL (reference sequence). The CDR3 has 17 residues. CDR3 coding DNA: TGTGCCAGCAGCCAGGACGCTAGCGGGAGTTTCGCAGATACGCAGTATTTT. It yields the protein CASSQDASGSFADTQYF.

This clonotype turned up a few times. The CDR3 DNA follows: TGTGCCAGCAGCTTAGCAGGGGGGTTGGGCGGGAGGTCCCACCTCTCCTACGAGCAGTACTTC. It is translated as CASSLAGGLGGRSHLSYEQYF. The rearrangement links TRBV7-2 to TRBJ2-7, with 8 bases lining up with TRBD2. CDR1 is SGHTA, CDR2 FQGNSA, per germline. The CDR3 is 21 amino acids. The V and J ends lost 0 bases and 0 bases, in that order; junction bases with no gene match: 19. Looking up the rest from reference TRBV7-2 and TRBJ2-7 gives the full variable domain: GAGVSQSPSNKVTEKGKDVELRCDPISGHTALYWYRQSLGQGLEFLIYFQGNSAPDKSGLPSDRFSAERTGGSVSTLTIQRTQQEDSAVYLCASSLAGGLGGRSHLSYEQYFGPGTRLTVT.

The J gene is TRBJ2-3, the V gene TRBV10-3; 11 nucleotides align to TRBD2. The CDR3 covers 16 residues. The V gene end was trimmed by 7 bases and the J gene end by 5 bases; junction bases not matched to a gene: 11. Germline lookup yields CDR1 ENHRY and CDR2 SYGVKD. As DNA, the CDR3 is TGTGCCATCAAGGGACTAGCGGCGGCCGCCCAAGATACGCAGTATTTT. It codes for CAIKGLAAAAQDTQYF.

The table lists this clonotype with many counts. V and J are TRBV29-1 and TRBJ2-1, with D uncertain. This CDR3 is built from 12 residues. Trimming shortened V by 4 bases and J by 5 bases, and 9 bases separated the two germline ends. From germline, CDR1 is SQVTM and CDR2 ANQGSEA. The CDR3 DNA reads as TGCAGCGTTGTCATACAGAACAATGAGCAGTTCTTC. It is translated as CSVVIQNNEQFF.

This clonotype was detected ten times or more. This chain uses TRBV20-1 with TRBJ1-2, with a tentative D call TRBD1 (5 bases). The ends were cut back, 1 base at V and 5 bases at J, with 11 bases in the middle. From germline, CDR1 is DFQATT and CDR2 SNEGSKA (reference sequence). The length of the CDR3 is 13 residues. The CDR3 region is CSARVVREYGYTF. Written as DNA, the CDR3 is TGCAGTGCTAGAGTAGTCAGGGAGTATGGCTACACCTTC.

V usage is TRBV5-1 and J usage is TRBJ2-1; D remains unclear. Germline CDR1 is SGHRS and CDR2 is YFSETQ. The CDR3 has 13 amino acids. Trimming took off 0 bases at V and 6 bases at J, with 7 bases between the two ends. The DNA for the CDR3 is TGCGCCAGCAGCTTGGGTCGGAGCAATGAGCAGTTCTTC. Residues: CASSLGRSNEQFF.

The rearrangement uses TRBV7-2 and TRBJ2-2; no reliable D call. Per the germline V gene, CDR1 is SGHTA and CDR2 is FQGNSA. Trimming removed 5 bases at V and 0 bases at J, with 7 bases between. CDR3 length equals 14 residues. CDR3 region: CASSRPPNTGELFF. For the CDR3, the DNA is TGTGCCAGCAGCCGACCCCCGAACACCGGGGAGCTGTTTTTT.

The gene calls are TRBV7-9 and TRBJ2-1; tentative D call: TRBD2 (6 bases). The V end lost 3 bases, the J end lost 9 bases, and 12 bases lay between the germline ends. The CDR3 is made up of 13 amino acids. Germline lookup yields CDR1 SEHNR and CDR2 FQNEAQ (reference sequence). CDR3 nucleotides: TGTGCCAGCAGCTTTGCGGTGGGAGGTGAGCAGTTCTTC. It codes for CASSFAVGGEQFF.

This clonotype was observed a handful of times. The genes are TRBV6-5 and TRBJ1-2; D is perhaps TRBD1 (5 bases). V was cut by 0 bases and J by 2 bases, with 13 bases left in between. The germline V gene has CDR1 MNHEY and CDR2 SVGAGI. The CDR3 extends over 16 amino acids. The CDR3 nucleotides read TGTGCCAGCAGTTACTCGAGGGGATTCACAAACTATGGCTACACCTTC. It translates to CASSYSRGFTNYGYTF.

Ten or more counts support this clonotype. The chain's CDR3 is CAISEAGSADTQYF. The CDR3 region has the DNA TGTGCCATCAGTGAGGCCGGGAGCGCAGATACGCAGTATTTT. This sequence joins TRBV10-3 and TRBJ2-3, with D perhaps TRBD2 (6 bases). The CDR3 spans 14 residues. V was pared by 2 bases and J by 4 bases, with 10 bases between. The germline V gene has CDR1 ENHRY and CDR2 SYGVKD.

The chain links TRBV21-1 to TRBJ1-5; the table's D call of TRBD1 was not tested on the DNA. TRBV21-1 is noted as a pseudogene. This CDR3 has 15 amino acids. CDR3 DNA: TGTGCCAGCAGGGACAGGGGGCTAAGCAATCAGCCCCAGCATTTT. Translation gives CASRDRGLSNQPQHF.